This entry concerns a single T cell receptor beta chain. Its specificity is not known. The data originate from a study of CXCR3-negative and CXCR3-positive naive CD8 T cells. Study-level information: Approximately 140 million TRB reads in total, about 1.5 +/- 0.3 million per library. The study, taken as a whole, reports: Memory cells diverged, while naive CXCR3-positive and CXCR3-negative cells had similar TRBV-TRBJ usage. In CXCR3-positive naive cells, the TRB CDR3s were more hydrophobic than in CXCR3-negative naive cells.

Germline loops: CDR1 ENHRY, CDR2 SYGVKD. The CDR3 extends over 19 amino acids. UMI-labeled TRB cDNA libraries were prepared by 5' RACE. TCRdb re-called the 5' RACE reads; every CDR3 protein appears as one record, without DNA. The data show under 110,000 distinct CDR3 sequences, and the top ten clones hold 0.38%. Specimen: naive CXCR3+ CD8+ T cells from blood. The sample's subset: CD45RO-CCR7+CD27+CD95- naive CD8+ T cells expressing CXCR3 (TNR3+). The chain has TRBV10-3 and TRBJ2-1; lacking DNA, the TRBD2 call made by TCRdb goes unchecked. This TCR was sampled from a human donor in good health. Some clones in this sample may be carry-over from other donors' samples. CDR3 loop: CAIRNSEEGTWLSYNEQFF.